The 29 T cell receptor beta chains given below trace back to one sample, sequenced in a study of blood T cell repertoires in COVID-19. Clones were read by immunoSEQ multiplex PCR, and TCRdb kept only the in-frame ones, dropping some. The repertoire includes about 120,000 clones, roughly 79% of them detected once, and about 25% sits in the top ten. Sequences were obtained from peripheral blood. All receptors derive from a human donor in a cohort sampled during active COVID-19.

The V gene is TRBV29-1, the J gene TRBJ2-7, with 9 nucleotides matching TRBD1. With V trimmed by 6 bases and J by 3 bases, 3 bases remained unmatched. Germline loops: CDR1 SQVTM, CDR2 ANQGSEA. There are 12 residues in the CDR3. In DNA form, the CDR3 reads TGCAGCGTCCGGACAGGGGACTACGAGCAGTACTTC. This codes for CSVRTGDYEQYF.

The chain has TRBV5-4 and TRBJ1-1, with 9 bases identical to TRBD1. CDR1 and CDR2 (germline): SGHNT, YYREEE (reference sequence). This CDR3 has 15 amino acids. V gave up 1 base and J gave up 5 bases; unmatched junction bases: 6. CDR3 sequence (DNA): TGTGCCAGCAGCTTGATCACAGGGGGCATGACTGAAGCTTTCTTT. Amino acids: CASSLITGGMTEAFF.

The gene calls are TRBV12-3 or TRBV12-4 and TRBJ1-1, with D tentatively TRBD1 (6 bases). CDR3 length: 12 amino acids. The ends were cut back, 6 bases at V and 6 bases at J, with 11 bases in the middle. CDR3 amino acids: CASRQGGPEAFF. CDR3 coding DNA: TGTGCCAGCAGACAAGGGGGTCCTGAAGCTTTCTTT.

Written as DNA, the CDR3 is TGTGCCAGCTCACCTTTTGGGGGCAACGATGTAGGAGCTTTCTTT. This translates into CASSPFGGNDVGAFF. This chain connects TRBV18 to TRBJ1-1, with TRBD1 as a possible D gene (6 bases). Trimming took 3 bases from V and 10 from J, leaving 21 bases between them. Germline V CDR1 and CDR2: KGHSH, LQKENI. This CDR3 is 15 amino acids long.

This clone occurred a few times. CDR3 region: CASSLGGAWNQPQHF. In nucleotides, the CDR3 is TGTGCCAGCAGTCTCGGGGGGGCTTGGAATCAGCCCCAGCATTTT. The J gene is TRBJ1-5, the V gene TRBV6-6, with D possibly being TRBD1 (6 bases). The V end was cut by 5 bases, the J end by 4 bases, with 15 bases between. The germline CDR1 and CDR2 sequences are MNHNY and SVGAGI (reference sequence). This CDR3 is 15 amino acids long.

The gene calls are TRBV7-9 and TRBJ2-1; TRBD2 aligns across 7 bases. With V trimmed by 1 base and J by 3 bases, 6 bases remained unmatched. Germline CDR1 SEHNR, CDR2 FQNEAQ (reference sequence). The CDR3 has 16 residues. As DNA, the CDR3 is TGTGCCAGCAGCTTAGTCGGCGGGAGACGCTACAATGAGCAGTTCTTC. This gives the protein CASSLVGGRRYNEQFF.

This clone was observed once. The chain links TRBV6-5 to TRBJ1-2; weak D call: TRBD1 (5 bases). The CDR3 extends over 12 amino acids. Per germline, CDR1 MNHEY and CDR2 SVGAGI. V lost 8 bases and J 6 bases, leaving 13 bases between the germline ends. As DNA, the CDR3 is TGTGCCAGCCGCGGGGCAGAAAATGGCTACACCTTC. Amino acids: CASRGAENGYTF.

The rearrangement uses TRBV28 and TRBJ2-3, with a possible D match to TRBD2 (5 bases). Trimming cost V 5 bases and J 3 bases, with 12 bases left between them. The CDR3 is 14 amino acids. Germline V gene lookup returns CDR1 MDHEN and CDR2 SYDVKM. The CDR3 sequence is CASSLPPGTDTQYF. CDR3 nucleotides: TGTGCCAGCAGTCTCCCGCCGGGGACAGATACGCAGTATTTT.

In its sample, this clone was seen a few times. The chain has TRBV6-2 or TRBV6-3 and TRBJ1-2, with 9 positions matching TRBD1. The CDR3 length is 14 residues. J lost 6 bases, V lost 2 bases, and 4 bases had no gene match. Germline values: CDR1 MNHEY, CDR2 SVGEGT. The CDR3 bases are TGTGCCAGCAGTTACCGCGGACAGGGGAATGGCTACACCTTC. It translates to CASSYRGQGNGYTF.

V gene TRBV2 combines with J gene TRBJ1-1, with D possibly matching TRBD1 (5 bases). V lost 6 bases to trimming and J lost 4 bases, with 18 bases between them. The V gene's germline CDR1 is SNHLY and CDR2 FYNNEI. The CDR3 length is 15 residues. The CDR3 coding sequence is TGTGCCAGCAGCTTAACGGGGGGGACGGGCACTGAAGCTTTCTTT. This gives the protein CASSLTGGTGTEAFF.

This sequence joins TRBV7-2 and TRBJ2-3; 7 positions match TRBD2. J gave up 1 base and V 2 bases, and 6 bases lay outside the gene matches. This CDR3 spans 16 amino acids. Germline lookup yields CDR1 SGHTA and CDR2 FQGNSA. The CDR3 sequence: CASSLSLGLGTDTQYF. The CDR3 DNA reads as TGTGCCAGCAGCTTAAGTTTAGGACTAGGCACAGATACGCAGTATTTT.

The CDR3 here is CASSQASRVGSSWPYGYTF. The CDR3, as DNA: TGTGCCAGCAGCCAAGCCTCCAGGGTTGGGTCTTCTTGGCCCTATGGCTACACCTTC. The V call is TRBV3-1 (or the pseudogene TRBV3-2), the J call TRBJ1-2, with a weak D call TRBD1 (5 bases). This CDR3 has 19 residues. Trimming stripped 1 base from V and 4 bases from J, with 25 bases between. Germline V gives CDR1 LGHDT, CDR2 YNNKEL (reference sequence).

The rearrangement uses TRBV6-5 and TRBJ1-6, with D maybe TRBD1 (6 bases). The V gene's germline CDR1 is MNHEY and CDR2 SVGAGI. The CDR3 is 16 amino acids. Trimming shortened V by 0 bases and J by 7 bases, and 13 bases separated the two germline ends. The CDR3 protein is CASSYSSDRPNSPLHF. CDR3 nucleotides: TGTGCCAGCAGTTACTCGAGTGACAGGCCGAATTCACCCCTCCACTTT.

The V call is TRBV19, the J call TRBJ1-5; D may be TRBD1 (6 bases). The CDR3 has 15 residues. Germline V gene sequence: CDR1 LNHDA, CDR2 SQIVND (reference sequence). V lost 9 bases to trimming and J lost 4 bases, with 19 bases between them. The CDR3: CASLPSNRVNQPQHF. CDR3 coding DNA: TGTGCCAGCCTCCCGAGTAACAGGGTAAATCAGCCCCAGCATTTT.

The chain has TRBV6-1 and TRBJ2-5; no clear D. Germline V CDR1 and CDR2: MNHNS, SASEGT. Trimming shortened V by 0 bases and J by 5 bases, and 13 bases separated the two germline ends. The CDR3 runs 15 residues. The CDR3 sequence is CASSEAIPGRETQYF. The CDR3 DNA is TGTGCCAGCAGTGAAGCGATTCCCGGTCGGGAGACCCAGTACTTC.

The genes are TRBV29-1 and TRBJ1-2; the D is unclear. Trimming took 5 bases from V and 5 from J, leaving 12 bases between them. Germline V gene lookup returns CDR1 SQVTM and CDR2 ANQGSEA. The CDR3 contains 12 residues. CDR3 sequence: CSVQLEAYGYTF. Written as DNA, the CDR3 is TGCAGCGTTCAATTGGAGGCTTATGGCTACACCTTC.

In this sample, this clone turned up once. The chain couples TRBV28 to TRBJ2-7; TRBD1 matches 9 bases. The germline V gene encodes CDR1 MDHEN and CDR2 SYDVKM. CDR3 length: 17 residues. Trimming removed 1 base from V and 6 bases from J; junction bases left unmatched: 13. CDR3 protein: CASSLFAEGQGISEQYF. DNA of the CDR3: TGTGCCAGCAGTTTATTTGCTGAAGGACAGGGGATTTCCGAGCAGTACTTC.

This clone was picked up one time. The chain recombines TRBV6-5 with TRBJ2-7; 10 nucleotides align to TRBD2. The CDR3 is 15 residues long. With V trimmed by 6 bases and J by 4 bases, 9 bases remained unmatched. CDR1 and CDR2 from the germline V gene are MNHEY and SVGAGI. Written as DNA, the CDR3 is TGTGCCAGCAGAAAGTCACTAGCGGGATTGTACGAGCAGTACTTC. It yields the protein CASRKSLAGLYEQYF.

The V and J genes are TRBV5-1 and TRBJ1-1, with D tentatively TRBD1 (5 bases). The CDR3 has 14 residues. CDR1 and CDR2 from the germline V gene are SGHRS and YFSETQ. Trimming removed 0 bases at V and 3 bases at J, with 9 bases between. The CDR3 nucleotides are TGCGCCAGCAGCTTGGCCCCCAGGGACACTGAAGCTTTCTTT. It translates to CASSLAPRDTEAFF.

The V and J genes are TRBV9 and TRBJ2-3; 7 nucleotides agree with TRBD2. The V gene's germline CDR1 is SGDLS and CDR2 YYNGEE. The CDR3 spans 12 residues. With 3 bases clipped from V and 5 bases from J, the junction kept 0 bases outside the gene matches. The CDR3 DNA is TGTGCCAGCAGCGGGGGGGGAGATACGCAGTATTTT. Amino acids: CASSGGGDTQYF.

The rearrangement joins TRBV4-1 to TRBJ1-2; TRBD1 matches at 9 bases. The CDR3 runs 15 residues. V was pared by 4 bases and J by 2 bases, with 5 bases of the junction left unmatched. The germline V gene has CDR1 MGHRA and CDR2 YSYEKL. In nucleotides, the CDR3 is TGCGCCAGCAGCCCCGGGACAGGGAACAACTATGGCTACACCTTC. Residues: CASSPGTGNNYGYTF.

This clone appeared a single time. The chain carries TRBV9 and TRBJ1-5, with TRBD1 matching 7 bases. Looked up from germline, CDR1 is SGDLS and CDR2 is YYNGEE. V was pared by 1 base and J by 4 bases, with 2 bases of the junction left unmatched. The CDR3 consists of 14 residues. The CDR3 DNA is TGTGCCAGCAGCGTATCAGGGGGTAATCAGCCCCAGCATTTT. Translated: CASSVSGGNQPQHF.

V gene TRBV28 combines with J gene TRBJ2-2; 8 bases align to TRBD2. This CDR3 spans 15 amino acids. Germline V gene data show CDR1 as MDHEN and CDR2 as SYDVKM. The ends lost 5 bases at V and 1 base at J; junction bases unmatched: 3. The CDR3 coding sequence is TGTGCCAGCAGTCCCAGCGGGGGGAACACCGGGGAGCTGTTTTTT. Its protein is CASSPSGGNTGELFF.

J is TRBJ2-7 and V is TRBV27; 7 nucleotides align to TRBD2. V dropped 7 bases and J dropped 1; count of bases not matched to a gene: 7. CDR1 and CDR2 from the germline V gene are MNHEY and SMNVEV (reference sequence). The CDR3 has 14 residues. The CDR3 loop is CASKGLAVSYEQYF. CDR3 sequence (DNA): TGTGCCAGCAAGGGGCTAGCGGTGTCCTACGAGCAGTACTTC.

This clone was observed a handful of times. The chain employs TRBV7-9 and TRBJ2-7, with D perhaps TRBD1 (6 bases). The V end was cut by 5 bases, the J end by 4 bases, with 12 bases between. This CDR3 comprises 13 residues. Looked up from germline, CDR1 is SEHNR and CDR2 is FQNEAQ (reference sequence). The CDR3 loop is CASSLGQFYEQYF. CDR3 DNA sequence: TGTGCCAGCAGCCTCGGACAGTTTTACGAGCAGTACTTC.

This clone was counted between two and nine times. The chain has TRBV7-8 and TRBJ2-5; possible D gene TRBD2, 6 bases. Trimming took off 3 bases at V and 1 base at J, with 15 bases between the two ends. CDR1 is SGHVS, CDR2 FQNEAQ, per germline. CDR3 length: 16 residues. CDR3 bases: TGTGCCAGCAGCTTTGGCCGACTAGTGATCCAAGAGACCCAGTACTTC. This sequence encodes CASSFGRLVIQETQYF.

This clone was observed a single time. The chain couples TRBV4-1 to TRBJ2-1; 11 bases align to TRBD2. V lost 4 bases and J lost 4; bases outside the gene matches: 3. From germline, CDR1 is MGHRA and CDR2 YSYEKL. This CDR3 has 15 amino acids. The CDR3: CASSRTSGGYNEQFF. DNA of the CDR3: TGCGCCAGCAGCCGCACTAGCGGGGGTTACAATGAGCAGTTCTTC.

The chain has TRBV28 and TRBJ1-5; TRBD1 agrees at 7 bases. V dropped 11 bases and J dropped 3; count of bases not matched to a gene: 16. The CDR3 consists of 16 residues. From germline, CDR1 is MDHEN and CDR2 SYDVKM. CDR3 sequence reads: CAPGGGGQANNQPQHF. Written as DNA, the CDR3 is TGTGCCCCCGGGGGTGGTGGACAGGCGAACAATCAGCCCCAGCATTTT.

This clone was recorded only once. The gene calls are TRBV7-9 and TRBJ1-4; 8 bases fit TRBD1. Germline values: CDR1 SEHNR, CDR2 FQNEAQ (reference sequence). The CDR3 has 15 amino acids. J lost 6 bases, V lost 5 bases, and 8 bases had no gene match. The CDR3 sequence: CASSISGGRDEKLFF. CDR3 coding DNA: TGTGCCAGCAGCATCTCAGGGGGCAGGGATGAAAAACTGTTTTTT.